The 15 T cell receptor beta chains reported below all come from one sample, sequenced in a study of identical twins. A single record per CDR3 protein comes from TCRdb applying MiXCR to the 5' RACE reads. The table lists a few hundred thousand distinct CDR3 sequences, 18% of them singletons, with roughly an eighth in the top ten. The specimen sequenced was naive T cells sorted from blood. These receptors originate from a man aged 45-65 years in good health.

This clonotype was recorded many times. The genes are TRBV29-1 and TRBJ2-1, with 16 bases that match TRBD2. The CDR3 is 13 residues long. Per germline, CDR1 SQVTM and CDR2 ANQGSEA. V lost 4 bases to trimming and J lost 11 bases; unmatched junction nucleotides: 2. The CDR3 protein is CSVAGLAGGKQFF. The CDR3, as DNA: TGCAGCGTTGCGGGACTAGCGGGAGGGAAGCAGTTCTTC.

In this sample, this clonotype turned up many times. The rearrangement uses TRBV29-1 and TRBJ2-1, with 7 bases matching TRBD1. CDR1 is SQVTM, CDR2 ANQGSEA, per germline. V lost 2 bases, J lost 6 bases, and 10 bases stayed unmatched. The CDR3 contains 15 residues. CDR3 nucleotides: TGCAGCGTTGAACTTTACAGGGGCCGGTTCAATGAGCAGTTCTTC. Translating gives CSVELYRGRFNEQFF.

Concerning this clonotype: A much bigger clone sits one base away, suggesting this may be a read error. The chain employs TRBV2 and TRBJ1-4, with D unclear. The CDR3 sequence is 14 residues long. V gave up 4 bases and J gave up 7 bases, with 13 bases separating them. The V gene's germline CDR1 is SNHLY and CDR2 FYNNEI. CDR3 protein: CASSVEVNGEKLFF. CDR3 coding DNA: TGTGCCAGCAGTGTGGAGGTGAACGGTGAAAAACTGTTTTTT. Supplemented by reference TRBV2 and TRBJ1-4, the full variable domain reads EPEVTQTPSHQVTQMGQEVILRCVPISNHLYFYWYRQILGQKVEFLVSFYNNEISEKSEIFDDQFSVERPDGSNFTLKIRSTKLEDSAMYFCASSVEVNGEKLFFGSGTQLSVL.

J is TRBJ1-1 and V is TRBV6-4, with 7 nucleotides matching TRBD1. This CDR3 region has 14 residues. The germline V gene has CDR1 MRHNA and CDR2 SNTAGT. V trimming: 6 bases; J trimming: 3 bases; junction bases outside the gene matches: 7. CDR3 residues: CASSRQGEDTEAFF. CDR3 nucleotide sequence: TGTGCCAGCAGCCGACAGGGAGAGGACACTGAAGCTTTCTTT.

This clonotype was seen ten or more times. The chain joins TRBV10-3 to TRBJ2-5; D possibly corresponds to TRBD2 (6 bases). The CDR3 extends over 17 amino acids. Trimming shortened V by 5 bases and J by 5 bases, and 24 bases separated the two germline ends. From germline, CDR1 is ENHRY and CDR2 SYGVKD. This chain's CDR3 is CAISHPAPGQGGETQYF. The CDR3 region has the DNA TGTGCCATCAGTCACCCGGCCCCGGGCCAGGGAGGTGAGACCCAGTACTTC.

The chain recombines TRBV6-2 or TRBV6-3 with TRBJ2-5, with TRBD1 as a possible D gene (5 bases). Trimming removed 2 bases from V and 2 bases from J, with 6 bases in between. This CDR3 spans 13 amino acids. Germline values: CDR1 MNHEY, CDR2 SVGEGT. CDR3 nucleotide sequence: TGTGCCAGCAGTTACCAGGGTCAAGAGACCCAGTACTTC. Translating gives CASSYQGQETQYF.

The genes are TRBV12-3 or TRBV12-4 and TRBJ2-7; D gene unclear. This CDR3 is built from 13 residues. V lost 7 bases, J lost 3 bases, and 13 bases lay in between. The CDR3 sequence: CASKHQLYYEQYF. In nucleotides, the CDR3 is TGTGCCAGCAAACACCAGCTCTACTACGAGCAGTACTTC.

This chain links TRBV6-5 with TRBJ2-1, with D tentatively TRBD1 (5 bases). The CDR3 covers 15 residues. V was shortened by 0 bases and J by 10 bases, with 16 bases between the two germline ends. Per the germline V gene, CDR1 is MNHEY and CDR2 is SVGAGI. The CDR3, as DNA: TGTGCCAGCAGTTACTCACCGGGCCCAGGGCGGGAGCAGTTCTTC. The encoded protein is CASSYSPGPGREQFF.

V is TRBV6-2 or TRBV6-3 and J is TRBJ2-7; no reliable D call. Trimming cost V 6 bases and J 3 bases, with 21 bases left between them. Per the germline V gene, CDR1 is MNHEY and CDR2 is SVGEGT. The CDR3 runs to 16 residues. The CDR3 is CASRNTTRVTRYEQYF. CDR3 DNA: TGTGCCAGCAGAAACACGACGAGAGTAACCCGCTACGAGCAGTACTTC.

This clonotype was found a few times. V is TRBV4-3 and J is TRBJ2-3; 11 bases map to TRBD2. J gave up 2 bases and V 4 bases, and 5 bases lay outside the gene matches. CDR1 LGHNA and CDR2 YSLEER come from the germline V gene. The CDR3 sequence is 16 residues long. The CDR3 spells CASSRLGLADTDTQYF. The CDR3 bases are TGCGCCAGCAGCCGCCTGGGACTAGCGGACACAGATACGCAGTATTTT.

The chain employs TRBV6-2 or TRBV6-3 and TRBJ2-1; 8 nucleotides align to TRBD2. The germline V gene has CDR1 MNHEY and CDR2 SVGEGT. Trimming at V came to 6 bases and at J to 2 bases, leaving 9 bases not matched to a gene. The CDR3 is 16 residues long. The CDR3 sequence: CASSSRGAGAYNEQFF. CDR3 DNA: TGTGCCAGCAGCTCTAGGGGAGCGGGAGCCTACAATGAGCAGTTCTTC.

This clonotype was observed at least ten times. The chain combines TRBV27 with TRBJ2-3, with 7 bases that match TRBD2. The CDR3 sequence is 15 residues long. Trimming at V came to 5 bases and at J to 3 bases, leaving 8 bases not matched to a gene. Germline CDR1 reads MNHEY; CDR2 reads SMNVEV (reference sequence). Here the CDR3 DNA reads TGTGCCAGCAGTGCCTCTACGGGAGGTACAGATACGCAGTATTTT. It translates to CASSASTGGTDTQYF.

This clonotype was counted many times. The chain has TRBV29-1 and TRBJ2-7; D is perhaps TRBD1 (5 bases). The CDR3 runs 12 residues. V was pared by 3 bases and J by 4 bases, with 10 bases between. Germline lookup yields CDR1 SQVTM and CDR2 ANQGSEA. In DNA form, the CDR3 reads TGCAGCGTTGAGTCAGGGCGATACGAGCAGTACTTC. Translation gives CSVESGRYEQYF.

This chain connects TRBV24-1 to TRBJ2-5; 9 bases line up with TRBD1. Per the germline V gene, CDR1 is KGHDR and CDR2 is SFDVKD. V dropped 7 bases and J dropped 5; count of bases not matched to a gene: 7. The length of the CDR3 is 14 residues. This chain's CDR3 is CATSGTGRRETQYF. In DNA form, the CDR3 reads TGTGCCACCAGCGGGACAGGGAGAAGGGAGACCCAGTACTTC.

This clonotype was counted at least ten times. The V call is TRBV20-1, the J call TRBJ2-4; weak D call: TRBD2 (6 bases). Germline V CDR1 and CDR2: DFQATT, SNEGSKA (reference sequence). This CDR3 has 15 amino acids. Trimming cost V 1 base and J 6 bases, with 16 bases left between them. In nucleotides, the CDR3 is TGCAGTGCTAGAGTTGGGGGGAGTATCGGAAACATTCAGTACTTC. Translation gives CSARVGGSIGNIQYF.